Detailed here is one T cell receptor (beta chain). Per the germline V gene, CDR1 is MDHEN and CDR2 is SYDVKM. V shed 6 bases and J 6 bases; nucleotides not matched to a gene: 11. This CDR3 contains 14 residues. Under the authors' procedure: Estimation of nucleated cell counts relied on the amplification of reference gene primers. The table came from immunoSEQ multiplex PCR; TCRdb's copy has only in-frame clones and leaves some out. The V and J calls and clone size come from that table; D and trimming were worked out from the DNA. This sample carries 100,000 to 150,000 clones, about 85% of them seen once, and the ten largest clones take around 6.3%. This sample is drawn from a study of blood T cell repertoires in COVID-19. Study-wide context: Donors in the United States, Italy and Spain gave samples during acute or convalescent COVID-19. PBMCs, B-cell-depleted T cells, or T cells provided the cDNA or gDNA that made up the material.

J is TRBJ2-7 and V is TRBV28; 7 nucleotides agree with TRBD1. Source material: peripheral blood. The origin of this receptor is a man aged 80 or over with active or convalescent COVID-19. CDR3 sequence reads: CASSLRRQGREQYF. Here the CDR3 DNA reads TGTGCCAGCAGCCTCCGTCGACAGGGTCGCGAGCAGTACTTC.